These 9 T cell receptor beta chains originate from one sample sequenced in a study of blood T cell repertoires in COVID-19. TCRdb's copy holds only in-frame clones and misses some; the assay was immunoSEQ multiplex PCR. The sample contains fewer than 85,000 clones, 80% to 85% of which appear only once. The sequenced material came from peripheral blood. The receptors were gathered from a human donor in a cohort sampled during active COVID-19.

The chain employs TRBV7-8 and TRBJ2-3; weak D call: TRBD2 (6 bases). Between the trimmed V and J ends, which lost 2 bases and 4 bases, there was a span of 10 bases. The CDR3 runs 14 residues. Germline CDR1 reads SGHVS; CDR2 reads FQNEAQ. The CDR3 DNA follows: TGTGCCAGCAGCTTAAGGCGGGGAGCAGATACGCAGTATTTT. Its protein is CASSLRRGADTQYF.

V is TRBV24-1 and J is TRBJ1-6; 11 positions agree with TRBD1. J was trimmed by 10 bases and V by 3 bases; bases with no gene match: 10. The CDR3 spans 17 residues. Per germline, CDR1 KGHDR and CDR2 SFDVKD. The CDR3, as DNA: TGTGCCACCAGTGATAATAGGACAGGGGGCGAACGATCACCCCTCCACTTT. Translation gives CATSDNRTGGERSPLHF.

V gene TRBV27 combines with J gene TRBJ2-1, with 8 bases fitting TRBD2. Looked up from germline, CDR1 is MNHEY and CDR2 is SMNVEV (reference sequence). J was trimmed by 4 bases and V by 2 bases; bases with no gene match: 19. The CDR3 is 20 residues long. This CDR3 is CASSLHQTSPAGGLYNEQFF. The CDR3 DNA reads TGTGCCAGCAGTTTACATCAGACCTCTCCCGCGGGGGGCCTTTACAATGAGCAGTTCTTC.

The chain is built from TRBV6-2 or TRBV6-3 and TRBJ2-5; 9 bases fit TRBD1. The CDR3 runs to 17 residues. After removal of 0 bases from V and 7 bases from J, the junction contained 12 bases not matched to a gene. CDR1 MNHEY and CDR2 SVGEGT come from the germline V gene. CDR3 region: CASSYSRTGAGEVTQYF. The CDR3 DNA is TGTGCCAGCAGTTACTCGAGGACAGGGGCTGGCGAAGTGACCCAGTACTTC.

This chain uses TRBV7-3 with TRBJ1-2; D might be TRBD1 (5 bases). Trimming took 2 bases from V and 7 from J, leaving 8 bases between them. The CDR3 is 12 amino acids. Germline V gives CDR1 SGHTA, CDR2 FQGTGA. The CDR3 sequence is CASSLGGGGYTF. The CDR3 DNA follows: TGTGCCAGCAGCTTAGGCGGGGGTGGCTACACCTTC.

A single count supports this clone. The J gene is TRBJ2-5, the V gene TRBV28; 10 bases match TRBD2. This CDR3 comprises 13 residues. CDR1 MDHEN and CDR2 SYDVKM come from the germline V gene. J was trimmed by 5 bases and V by 8 bases; bases with no gene match: 5. CDR3 DNA: TGTGCCAGCGGGAGCGGGGGGGCGGAGACCCAGTACTTC. Amino acids: CASGSGGAETQYF.

The chain uses TRBV2 and TRBJ2-3; TRBD2 aligns across 12 bases. Trimming took 11 bases from V and 7 from J; bases not matched to a gene: 13. Germline lookup yields CDR1 SNHLY and CDR2 FYNNEI. The CDR3 totals 15 residues. The CDR3 nucleotides are TGTGCCTCCTCAGGGTCTAGCGGGGGGGCCTATACGCAGTATTTT. Translated, it gives CASSGSSGGAYTQYF.

The rearrangement links TRBV27 to TRBJ2-3; a weak D match, TRBD2 (6 bases). V lost 6 bases and J 2 bases, leaving 12 bases between the germline ends. The CDR3 loop spans 14 amino acids. The germline V gene encodes CDR1 MNHEY and CDR2 SMNVEV (reference sequence). CDR3: CASSGLATTDTQYF. CDR3 nucleotide sequence: TGTGCCAGCAGCGGGCTAGCGACCACAGATACGCAGTATTTT.

V and J are TRBV4-1 and TRBJ2-3; D not resolved. The CDR3 has 14 amino acids. Trimming cost V 1 base and J 6 bases, with 11 bases left between them. CDR1 and CDR2 from the germline V gene are MGHRA and YSYEKL. CDR3 loop: CASSQGTPRDTQYF. The CDR3 coding sequence is TGCGCCAGCAGCCAAGGAACACCCAGGGATACGCAGTATTTT.